Sequencing of this TCR beta chain was carried out in a study of T cell clonotyping in hematopoietic cell transplantation. TCRdb's table, derived via immunoSEQ multiplex PCR, lists solely in-frame clones and lacks some. This table has tens of thousands of clones, around 90% appearing once. In germline, CDR1 is SGDLS, CDR2 YYNGEE. V was trimmed by 0 bases and J by 7 bases, leaving 10 bases between them. The CDR3 runs to 14 residues. The sample was peripheral blood mononuclear cells. The origin of this receptor is a woman between 35 and 50 years old in good health. Some clones in this sample may be carry-over from other donors' samples. V is TRBV9 and J is TRBJ2-2; no definite D call. The CDR3 DNA sequence: TGTGCCAGCAGCGTAGTCACGACCGGCGGGGAGCTGTTTTTT. Protein product: CASSVVTTGGELFF.